One and the same sample provided the 6 T cell receptor beta chains below, sequenced in a study of T-cell reconstitution after alpha-beta-depleted transplantation in children. Unique molecular identifiers were incorporated when the TCRbeta library was constructed. Via MiXCR, TCRdb re-called the PCR reads, giving one row per CDR3 protein. The sample has roughly 790,000 distinct CDR3 sequences, 15% to 20% seen once. This sample comprised PBMCs, mostly from graft donor cells, obtained 360 days after TCRalphabeta/CD19-depleted stem cell transplant. These receptors all stem from a male patient aged 10 to 17 who had a stem cell transplant for acute lymphoblastic leukemia, so the T cells may come from the graft donor.

This chain uses TRBV7-9 with TRBJ2-1, with D possibly matching TRBD2 (5 bases). The CDR3 covers 15 residues. The V end was cut by 1 base, the J end by 5 bases, with 12 bases between. The V gene's germline CDR1 is SEHNR and CDR2 FQNEAQ (reference sequence). For the CDR3, the DNA is TGTGCCAGCAGCTTAGTAGGCGGGCTACACAATGAGCAGTTCTTC. Amino acids: CASSLVGGLHNEQFF.

This chain connects TRBV29-1 to TRBJ2-3; D not resolved. The CDR3 is 15 residues long. The germline gives CDR1 SQVTM, CDR2 ANQGSEA. V lost 5 bases and J lost 1, with 16 bases in between. For the CDR3, the DNA is TGCAGCGTTCTCGCGGCCTCTCGGGGCACAGATACGCAGTATTTT. It codes for CSVLAASRGTDTQYF.

This clonotype turned up a few times. The chain employs TRBV12-3 or TRBV12-4 and TRBJ2-1; 7 nucleotides align to TRBD2. Losses at the gene ends were 7 bases for V and 9 bases for J; bases not matched to a gene: 12. The CDR3 has 14 residues. CDR3 DNA sequence: TGTGCCAGCACCCTGGGGGGGAGTCGTTTTGAGCAGTTCTTC. Its translation: CASTLGGSRFEQFF.

The table lists this clonotype with a few counts. The rearrangement joins TRBV29-1 to TRBJ1-1; unclear D gene. CDR3 size: 12 residues. The V end lost 5 bases, the J end lost 1 base, and 8 bases lay between the germline ends. Germline-derived CDR1 and CDR2 are SQVTM and ANQGSEA. CDR3: CSVTWGNTEAFF. The CDR3 coding sequence is TGCAGCGTTACCTGGGGGAACACTGAAGCTTTCTTT.

This clonotype was detected ten times or more. The genes are TRBV20-1 and TRBJ2-1, with D tentatively TRBD2 (5 bases). Germline loops: CDR1 DFQATT, CDR2 SNEGSKA (reference sequence). The V end was cut by 5 bases, the J end by 0 bases, with 23 bases between. The CDR3 contains 18 residues. The CDR3 sequence: CSAAPVKDYLSSYNEQFF. The CDR3 DNA follows: TGCAGTGCTGCCCCAGTGAAAGACTACCTAAGCTCCTACAATGAGCAGTTCTTC.

This clonotype was recorded a few times. The chain has TRBV10-3 and TRBJ2-1; tentatively, D is TRBD1 (6 bases). CDR3 length equals 14 residues. V lost 11 bases to trimming and J lost 2 bases, with 16 bases between them. The germline V gene encodes CDR1 ENHRY and CDR2 SYGVKD. The CDR3 DNA reads as TGTGCCCTCTCAGGGGCCGATCCCTACAATGAGCAGTTCTTC. Its protein is CALSGADPYNEQFF.